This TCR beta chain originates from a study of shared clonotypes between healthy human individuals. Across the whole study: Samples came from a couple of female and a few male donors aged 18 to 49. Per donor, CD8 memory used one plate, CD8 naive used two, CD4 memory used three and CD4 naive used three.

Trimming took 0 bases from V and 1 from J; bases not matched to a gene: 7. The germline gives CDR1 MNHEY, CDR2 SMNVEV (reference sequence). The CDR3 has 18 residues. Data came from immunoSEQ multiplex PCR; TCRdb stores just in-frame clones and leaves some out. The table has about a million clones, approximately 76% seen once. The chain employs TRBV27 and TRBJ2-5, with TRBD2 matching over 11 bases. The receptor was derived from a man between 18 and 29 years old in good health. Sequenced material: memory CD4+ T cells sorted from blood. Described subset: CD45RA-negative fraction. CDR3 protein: CASSLSPLAGGFQETQYF. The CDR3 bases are TGTGCCAGCAGTTTATCGCCCCTAGCGGGGGGATTCCAAGAGACCCAGTACTTC.